This T cell receptor (beta chain) was captured by sequencing in a study of control samples from healthy donors and cancer patients. Germline lookup yields CDR1 LGHNA and CDR2 YNFKEQ. This CDR3 spans 12 amino acids. V lost 3 bases, J lost 2 bases, and 4 bases lay in between. Sequencing was performed with immunoSEQ multiplex PCR; in TCRdb, only in-frame clones are kept and a portion is missing. The sample lists tens of thousands of clones, 85% to 90% occurring once. The J gene is TRBJ1-2, the V gene TRBV4-2; no definite D call. This sequence originates from a woman aged 60-75 years in good health. Sequences were obtained from blood. The CDR3 loop is CASSHPNYGYTF. The CDR3 DNA follows: TGTGCCAGCAGCCATCCCAACTATGGCTACACCTTC.